These 10 T cell receptor beta chains were all obtained from the same sample, sequenced in a study of T cell responses to AZD1222 COVID-19 vaccine. Libraries were prepared by immunoSEQ multiplex PCR; TCRdb keeps only in-frame clonotypes and omits some of them. Of about 130,000 clones in the sample, roughly 93% were seen once. Source: peripheral blood, taken on day 0 of AZD1222 vaccination. These receptors all stem from an adult in good health.

This clone occurred a few times. The rearrangement joins TRBV6-2 or TRBV6-3 to TRBJ1-1; 8 bases match TRBD1. This CDR3 has 18 residues. Germline lookup yields CDR1 MNHEY and CDR2 SVGEGT. Trimming removed 4 bases from V and 8 bases from J; junction bases left unmatched: 21. CDR3 in DNA: TGTGCCAGCAGTTGGGTGGGTATCGCGGACAGGGTCTTTCTAGAAGCTTTCTTT. This encodes CASSWVGIADRVFLEAFF.

The rearrangement joins TRBV7-8 to TRBJ2-3; possible D gene TRBD1, 5 bases. Germline V gene lookup returns CDR1 SGHVS and CDR2 FQNEAQ. V lost 1 base to trimming and J lost 5 bases, with 13 bases between them. The CDR3 contains 15 residues. The CDR3 here is CASSLGPGLIDTQYF. CDR3 coding DNA: TGTGCCAGCAGCTTAGGGCCAGGGCTTATAGATACGCAGTATTTT.

V is TRBV30 and J is TRBJ2-1; D unclear. In germline, CDR1 is GTSNPN, CDR2 SVGIG (reference sequence). Trimming removed 0 bases from V and 5 bases from J, with 5 bases in between. This CDR3 has 12 amino acids. CDR3 coding DNA: TGTGCCTGGAGTGTATCGGACAATGAGCAGTTCTTC. Translation: CAWSVSDNEQFF.

The chain combines TRBV6-6 with TRBJ2-7; tentatively, D is TRBD2 (5 bases). V lost 3 bases and J 2 bases, leaving 8 bases between the germline ends. The CDR3 loop spans 13 amino acids. Per the germline V gene, CDR1 is MNHNY and CDR2 is SVGAGI (reference sequence). Here the CDR3 reads CASSYTRAYEQYF. CDR3 DNA sequence: TGTGCCAGCAGTTATACGAGGGCCTACGAGCAGTACTTC.

The DNA of the CDR3 is TGTGCCAGCAGTCCCCGGGGGGTAGATGGCTACACCTTC. This sequence encodes CASSPRGVDGYTF. The rearrangement uses TRBV28 and TRBJ1-2; tentative D call: TRBD1 (5 bases). This CDR3 is 13 amino acids long. Per germline, CDR1 MDHEN and CDR2 SYDVKM. Trimming took 5 bases from V and 6 from J, leaving 13 bases between them.

The rearrangement uses TRBV18 and TRBJ1-1, with 8 bases fitting TRBD1. Losses at the gene ends were 3 bases for V and 6 bases for J; bases not matched to a gene: 3. CDR1 and CDR2 (germline): KGHSH, LQKENI. This CDR3 is 13 amino acids long. DNA of the CDR3: TGTGCCAGCTCACCGGACAGGGTCGCTGAAGCTTTCTTT. Protein: CASSPDRVAEAFF.

The J gene is TRBJ2-3, the V gene TRBV28; D perhaps matches TRBD2 (5 bases). The V and J ends lost 2 bases and 1 base respectively, with 10 bases between them. The CDR3 runs 15 residues. Germline CDR1 is MDHEN and CDR2 is SYDVKM. In DNA, the CDR3 is TGTGCCAGCAGTTTAGGGAGCTCGGGCACAGATACGCAGTATTTT. Its protein product is CASSLGSSGTDTQYF.

V is TRBV7-8 and J is TRBJ1-6, with D uncertain. This CDR3 region has 12 residues. The V end was cut by 9 bases, the J end by 8 bases, with 11 bases between. CDR1 is SGHVS, CDR2 FQNEAQ, per germline. The CDR3 coding sequence is TGTGCCAGTTGCGGCCGATATTCACCCCTCCACTTT. Translation gives CASCGRYSPLHF. Drawing the rest from reference TRBV7-8 and TRBJ1-6, the complete variable domain is GAGVSQSPRYKVAKRGQDVALRCDPISGHVSLFWYQQALGQGPEFLTYFQNEAQLDKSGLPSDRFFAERPEGSVSTLKIQRTQQEDSAVYLCASCGRYSPLHFGNGTRLTVT.

The CDR3 region is CASSLVSRSLTFF. The CDR3 coding sequence is TGTGCCAGTAGTCTCGTATCGAGAAGTTTAACTTTCTTT. This chain uses TRBV19 with TRBJ1-1; D not certain. Germline CDR1 is LNHDA and CDR2 is SQIVND (reference sequence). Deletions cut 5 bases from V and 12 bases from J, with 19 bases between. The CDR3 consists of 13 residues. Drawing the rest from reference TRBV19 and TRBJ1-1, the complete variable domain is DGGITQSPKYLFRKEGQNVTLSCEQNLNHDAMYWYRQDPGQGLRLIYYSQIVNDFQKGDIAEGYSVSREKKESFPLTVTSAQKNPTAFYLCASSLVSRSLTFFGQGTRLTVV.

In DNA, the CDR3 is TGTGCCAGCAGCTTAGGACAGGAGGCGTGGGGCTACACCTTC. This codes for CASSLGQEAWGYTF. The chain employs TRBV11-2 and TRBJ1-2; D perhaps matches TRBD1 (6 bases). With 1 base removed from V and 8 bases from J, the gap between germline ends came to 14 bases. The CDR3 length is 14 residues. Germline CDR1 and CDR2: SGHAT and FQNNGV.